Presented here are 28 T cell receptor beta chains from one specimen sequenced in a study of blood T cell repertoires in COVID-19. Data came from immunoSEQ multiplex PCR; TCRdb stores just in-frame clones and leaves some out. The data hold about 480,000 clones, with roughly 88% observed a single time. The specimen was PBMCs or T cells enriched from blood (not recorded which). Receptors originate from a woman between 40 and 50 years old who had recovered from COVID-19.

The chain employs TRBV3-1 (or the pseudogene TRBV3-2) and TRBJ1-1, with 9 bases aligning to TRBD1. Germline CDR1 reads LGHDT; CDR2 reads YNNKEL (reference sequence). There are 18 residues in the CDR3. The trim removed 0 bases at V and 4 bases at J, leaving 12 bases unmatched. The CDR3 region is CASSQESSGEDRGTEAFF. The DNA of the CDR3 is TGTGCCAGCAGCCAAGAAAGTTCGGGGGAGGACAGGGGCACTGAAGCTTTCTTT.

This chain links TRBV7-9 with TRBJ1-1; no clear D. Germline V gene lookup returns CDR1 SEHNR and CDR2 FQNEAQ (reference sequence). The CDR3 is 12 amino acids. With 6 bases removed from V and 6 bases from J, the gap between germline ends came to 11 bases. CDR3 protein: CASSLPVAEAFF. CDR3 coding DNA: TGTGCCAGCAGTCTTCCAGTTGCTGAAGCTTTCTTT. Variable domain in full (rest from reference TRBV7-9 and TRBJ1-1): DTGVSQNPRHKITKRGQNVTFRCDPISEHNRLYWYRQTLGQGPEFLTYFQNEAQLEKSRLLSDRFSAERPKGSFSTLEIQRTEQGDSAMYLCASSLPVAEAFFGQGTRLTVV.

A few counts support this clone. The chain employs TRBV7-9 and TRBJ1-2; D unclear. The germline gives CDR1 SEHNR, CDR2 FQNEAQ (reference sequence). The germline V and J ends were trimmed by 6 bases and 1 base, with 18 bases remaining between them. This CDR3 is built from 16 residues. The CDR3 here is CASSPAGAGVNYGYTF. DNA for the CDR3: TGTGCCAGCAGTCCAGCGGGTGCAGGTGTTAACTATGGCTACACCTTC.

The V call is TRBV5-5, the J call TRBJ2-7; a possible D gene is TRBD1 (6 bases). V was cut by 6 bases and J by 3 bases, with 19 bases left in between. This CDR3 is 15 amino acids long. Germline loops: CDR1 SGHKS, CDR2 YYEKEE (reference sequence). The CDR3 sequence is CASKISPGVYYEQYF. In nucleotides, the CDR3 is TGTGCCAGCAAAATATCCCCAGGGGTCTACTACGAGCAGTACTTC.

In its sample, this clone was seen a few times. The CDR3 DNA sequence: TGTGCCAGCAGTTATGAGGGATATAGCAATCAGCCCCAGCATTTT. Protein product: CASSYEGYSNQPQHF. The V and J genes are TRBV6-2 or TRBV6-3 and TRBJ1-5; D uncertain. The CDR3 is 15 amino acids. V was trimmed by 3 bases and J by 0 bases, leaving 9 bases between them. In germline, CDR1 is MNHEY, CDR2 SVGEGT.

This clone was picked up one time. The chain has TRBV7-6 and TRBJ1-2, with D tentatively TRBD1 (6 bases). V lost 5 bases and J 2 bases, leaving 15 bases between the germline ends. This CDR3 is built from 15 residues. Per germline, CDR1 SGHVS and CDR2 FNYEAQ. The DNA for the CDR3 is TGTGCCAGCAGCCCCCGGGCTGGGGGCAACTATGGCTACACCTTC. It codes for CASSPRAGGNYGYTF.

This chain connects TRBV27 to TRBJ2-1; 10 bases line up with TRBD2. Germline V CDR1 and CDR2: MNHEY, SMNVEV (reference sequence). V was pared by 4 bases and J by 5 bases, with 5 bases of the junction left unmatched. The CDR3 covers 15 residues. In DNA form, the CDR3 reads TGTGCCAGCAGTTATTCTAGCGGGGGTAACAATGAGCAGTTCTTC. Translated, it gives CASSYSSGGNNEQFF.

The rearrangement joins TRBV7-2 to TRBJ2-1; D not resolved. CDR1 SGHTA and CDR2 FQGNSA come from the germline V gene. The V gene lost 4 bases and the J gene lost 6 bases, with 10 bases spanning the gap. The CDR3 extends over 13 amino acids. This CDR3 is CASSSPGINEQFF. The DNA of the CDR3 is TGTGCCAGCAGCTCCCCAGGAATCAATGAGCAGTTCTTC.

The CDR3 sequence is CASSLVGQPGETQYF. The CDR3 DNA reads as TGCGCCAGCAGCTTGGTTGGGCAACCGGGGGAGACCCAGTACTTC. The chain joins TRBV5-1 to TRBJ2-5; maybe TRBD2 (5 bases). The V end lost 0 bases, the J end lost 5 bases, and 14 bases lay between the germline ends. Germline V gene sequence: CDR1 SGHRS, CDR2 YFSETQ. CDR3 size: 15 residues. Full variable domain (rest looked up from reference TRBV5-1 and TRBJ2-5): KAGVTQTPRYLIKTRGQQVTLSCSPISGHRSVSWYQQTPGQGLQFLFEYFSETQRNKGNFPGRFSGRQFSNSRSEMNVSTLELGDSALYLCASSLVGQPGETQYFGPGTRLLVL.

On this clone itself: One end of the junction does not line up with germline, which may come from a read error. The chain joins TRBV7-6 to TRBJ2-7, with D possibly matching TRBD2 (5 bases). Germline-derived CDR1 and CDR2 are SGHVS and FNYEAQ. CDR3 length: 15 amino acids. The CDR3 sequence: CASSLDRGSSYEQYF. The DNA for the CDR3 is TGTGCCAGCAGTTTAGACCGGGGTTCTTCGTACGAGCAGTACTTC.

The rearrangement uses TRBV29-1 and TRBJ1-1; no firm D call. V shed 6 bases and J shed 1 base, with 6 bases lying between them. Per the germline V gene, CDR1 is SQVTM and CDR2 is ANQGSEA. The CDR3 has 11 residues. CDR3 in DNA: TGCAGCGTATCAGAGAACACTGAAGCTTTCTTT. The encoded protein is CSVSENTEAFF.

The chain couples TRBV19 to TRBJ1-5; D gene unclear. The germline CDR1 and CDR2 sequences are LNHDA and SQIVND (reference sequence). The V and J ends lost 0 bases and 7 bases respectively, with 13 bases between them. The CDR3 contains 15 residues. The chain's CDR3 is CASSIDSEGWQPQHF. DNA for the CDR3: TGTGCCAGTAGTATAGATTCGGAGGGCTGGCAGCCCCAGCATTTT. Variable domain in full (rest from reference TRBV19 and TRBJ1-5): DGGITQSPKYLFRKEGQNVTLSCEQNLNHDAMYWYRQDPGQGLRLIYYSQIVNDFQKGDIAEGYSVSREKKESFPLTVTSAQKNPTAFYLCASSIDSEGWQPQHFGDGTRLSIL.

The chain carries TRBV11-2 and TRBJ1-1; 8 bases match TRBD1. Per germline, CDR1 SGHAT and CDR2 FQNNGV. The CDR3 has 15 residues. V gave up 3 bases and J gave up 12 bases; unmatched junction bases: 15. The CDR3 here is CASSLSNLRTGSTFF. The DNA of the CDR3 is TGTGCCAGCAGCTTGTCTAATCTCCGGACAGGGTCGACTTTCTTT.

The chain is built from TRBV10-1 and TRBJ2-1, with 10 nucleotides matching TRBD2. The length of the CDR3 is 17 residues. In germline, CDR1 is WNHNN, CDR2 SYGVQD (reference sequence). With V trimmed by 2 bases and J by 0 bases, 4 bases remained unmatched. The CDR3, as DNA: TGCGCCAGCAGTGAGAGGGCTAGCGGGAGCTCCTACAATGAGCAGTTCTTC. This gives the protein CASSERASGSSYNEQFF.

The genes are TRBV4-3 and TRBJ2-3; 9 positions match TRBD2. CDR3 length: 16 amino acids. The V segment lost 2 bases and the J segment 0 bases; nucleotides outside the gene matches: 3. From germline, CDR1 is LGHNA and CDR2 YSLEER. This CDR3 reads CASSQKAGGSTDTQYF. Written as DNA, the CDR3 is TGCGCCAGCAGCCAAAAAGCGGGGGGAAGCACAGATACGCAGTATTTT.

The rearrangement uses TRBV27 and TRBJ1-3; no reliable D call. The CDR3 contains 14 residues. Germline loops: CDR1 MNHEY, CDR2 SMNVEV (reference sequence). The V gene lost 4 bases and the J gene lost 3 bases, with 10 bases spanning the gap. The DNA for the CDR3 is TGTGCCAGCAGTTCTCTCCTCGGTGGAAACACCATATATTTT. Protein: CASSSLLGGNTIYF.

The genes are TRBV18 and TRBJ2-7, with D perhaps TRBD2 (5 bases). Germline-derived CDR1 and CDR2 are KGHSH and LQKENI. Trimming took off 0 bases at V and 2 bases at J, with 11 bases between the two ends. The CDR3 spans 15 residues. CDR3 bases: TGTGCCAGCTCACCACCAGGCGGGCCAACCTACGAGCAGTACTTC. Amino acid sequence: CASSPPGGPTYEQYF.

The chain combines TRBV6-5 with TRBJ1-2, with 7 positions matching TRBD1. Germline assignment: CDR1 MNHEY and CDR2 SVGAGI. J lost 8 bases, V lost 2 bases, and 5 bases had no gene match. The CDR3 sequence is 13 residues long. CDR3 sequence: CASSYRQGWGYTF. CDR3 nucleotide sequence: TGTGCCAGCAGTTACAGACAGGGTTGGGGCTACACCTTC.

For the CDR3, the DNA is TGTGCCAGCAGCGAGGGGACAGGGGTTGGGCAGCCCCAGCATTTT. Protein sequence: CASSEGTGVGQPQHF. The chain combines TRBV9 with TRBJ1-5; 10 nucleotides align to TRBD1. V trimming: 3 bases; J trimming: 7 bases; junction bases outside the gene matches: 7. CDR3 length: 15 residues. Per the germline V gene, CDR1 is SGDLS and CDR2 is YYNGEE.

The CDR3 DNA reads as TGCAGCGTTCGAACAGGGGGACCCTATGGCTACACCTTC. Translating gives CSVRTGGPYGYTF. The chain has TRBV29-1 and TRBJ1-2, with 8 bases aligning to TRBD1. V was pared by 5 bases and J by 4 bases, with 6 bases of the junction left unmatched. CDR1 and CDR2 (germline): SQVTM, ANQGSEA. The CDR3 is 13 residues long. Full variable domain (missing parts from reference TRBV29-1 and TRBJ1-2): SAVISQKPSRDICQRGTSLTIQCQVDSQVTMMFWYRQQPGQSLTLIATANQGSEATYESGFVIDKFPISRPNLTFSTLTVSNMSPEDSSIYLCSVRTGGPYGYTFGSGTRLTVV.

The chain is built from TRBV19 and TRBJ2-3, with 8 bases identical to TRBD2. The junction had 11 bases not matched to a gene; V was cut back by 3 bases and J by 0 bases. The CDR3 sequence is 18 residues long. The V gene's germline CDR1 is LNHDA and CDR2 SQIVND (reference sequence). CDR3 DNA sequence: TGTGCCAGTAGTATCCACCCCCGACTAGCGAAAAGCACAGATACGCAGTATTTT. Translation: CASSIHPRLAKSTDTQYF.

This rearrangement joins TRBV7-9 to TRBJ1-1; D is perhaps TRBD1 (6 bases). CDR1 SEHNR and CDR2 FQNEAQ come from the germline V gene (reference sequence). Trimming shortened V by 1 base and J by 6 bases, and 9 bases separated the two germline ends. CDR3 length: 13 amino acids. The CDR3 sequence: CASSLDRVAEAFF. DNA for the CDR3: TGTGCCAGCAGCTTAGACAGGGTCGCTGAAGCTTTCTTT.

This rearrangement joins TRBV27 to TRBJ1-1; 7 positions agree with TRBD1. The CDR3 has 15 amino acids. V lost 2 bases to trimming and J lost 7 bases; unmatched junction nucleotides: 10. Germline CDR1 MNHEY, CDR2 SMNVEV (reference sequence). CDR3 in DNA: TGTGCCAGCAGTTTAACCACATACAGGGGAGATGAAGCTTTCTTT. It encodes CASSLTTYRGDEAFF.

This clone occurred once. This chain links TRBV5-4 with TRBJ1-2, with 7 bases that match TRBD1. Germline V gene data show CDR1 as SGHNT and CDR2 as YYREEE (reference sequence). V lost 3 bases, J lost 3 bases, and 11 bases stayed unmatched. CDR3 length equals 16 residues. CDR3 protein: CASSSATGVLDYGYTF. CDR3 DNA sequence: TGTGCCAGCAGCTCCGCTACAGGGGTTTTAGACTATGGCTACACCTTC.

This rearrangement joins TRBV9 to TRBJ2-1, with TRBD1 as a possible D gene (6 bases). CDR3 size: 14 residues. V dropped 1 base and J dropped 7 bases, with 12 bases sitting between them. In germline, CDR1 is SGDLS, CDR2 YYNGEE. In DNA, the CDR3 is TGTGCCAGCAGCGTATCGGGACAACAAAATGAGCAGTTCTTC. Translating gives CASSVSGQQNEQFF.

The chain combines TRBV18 with TRBJ1-3, with a weak D call TRBD1 (6 bases). V lost 1 base, J lost 1 base, and 11 bases lay in between. The CDR3 is 16 residues long. Germline V gene data show CDR1 as KGHSH and CDR2 as LQKENI. The CDR3 DNA reads as TGTGCCAGCTCACCACGGCAGGGGAGATCTGGAAACACCATATATTTT. Residues: CASSPRQGRSGNTIYF.

This clone was seen only once. V usage is TRBV7-2 and J usage is TRBJ2-5; 9 bases match TRBD2. Germline CDR1 reads SGHTA; CDR2 reads FQGNSA. V was pared by 2 bases and J by 5 bases, with 9 bases of the junction left unmatched. The CDR3 runs 16 residues. The CDR3 coding sequence is TGTGCCAGCAGCTTATTAGCTAGCGGGATCCGGGAGACCCAGTACTTC. It translates to CASSLLASGIRETQYF.

The rearrangement links TRBV11-3 to TRBJ1-1; 7 nucleotides align to TRBD1. The germline gives CDR1 SGHNT, CDR2 YENEEA. The CDR3 is made up of 15 amino acids. V dropped 2 bases and J dropped 0; count of bases not matched to a gene: 3. The CDR3 DNA reads as TGTGCCAGCAGCTTATCGCAGGGGGTGAACACTGAAGCTTTCTTT. Its translation is CASSLSQGVNTEAFF.